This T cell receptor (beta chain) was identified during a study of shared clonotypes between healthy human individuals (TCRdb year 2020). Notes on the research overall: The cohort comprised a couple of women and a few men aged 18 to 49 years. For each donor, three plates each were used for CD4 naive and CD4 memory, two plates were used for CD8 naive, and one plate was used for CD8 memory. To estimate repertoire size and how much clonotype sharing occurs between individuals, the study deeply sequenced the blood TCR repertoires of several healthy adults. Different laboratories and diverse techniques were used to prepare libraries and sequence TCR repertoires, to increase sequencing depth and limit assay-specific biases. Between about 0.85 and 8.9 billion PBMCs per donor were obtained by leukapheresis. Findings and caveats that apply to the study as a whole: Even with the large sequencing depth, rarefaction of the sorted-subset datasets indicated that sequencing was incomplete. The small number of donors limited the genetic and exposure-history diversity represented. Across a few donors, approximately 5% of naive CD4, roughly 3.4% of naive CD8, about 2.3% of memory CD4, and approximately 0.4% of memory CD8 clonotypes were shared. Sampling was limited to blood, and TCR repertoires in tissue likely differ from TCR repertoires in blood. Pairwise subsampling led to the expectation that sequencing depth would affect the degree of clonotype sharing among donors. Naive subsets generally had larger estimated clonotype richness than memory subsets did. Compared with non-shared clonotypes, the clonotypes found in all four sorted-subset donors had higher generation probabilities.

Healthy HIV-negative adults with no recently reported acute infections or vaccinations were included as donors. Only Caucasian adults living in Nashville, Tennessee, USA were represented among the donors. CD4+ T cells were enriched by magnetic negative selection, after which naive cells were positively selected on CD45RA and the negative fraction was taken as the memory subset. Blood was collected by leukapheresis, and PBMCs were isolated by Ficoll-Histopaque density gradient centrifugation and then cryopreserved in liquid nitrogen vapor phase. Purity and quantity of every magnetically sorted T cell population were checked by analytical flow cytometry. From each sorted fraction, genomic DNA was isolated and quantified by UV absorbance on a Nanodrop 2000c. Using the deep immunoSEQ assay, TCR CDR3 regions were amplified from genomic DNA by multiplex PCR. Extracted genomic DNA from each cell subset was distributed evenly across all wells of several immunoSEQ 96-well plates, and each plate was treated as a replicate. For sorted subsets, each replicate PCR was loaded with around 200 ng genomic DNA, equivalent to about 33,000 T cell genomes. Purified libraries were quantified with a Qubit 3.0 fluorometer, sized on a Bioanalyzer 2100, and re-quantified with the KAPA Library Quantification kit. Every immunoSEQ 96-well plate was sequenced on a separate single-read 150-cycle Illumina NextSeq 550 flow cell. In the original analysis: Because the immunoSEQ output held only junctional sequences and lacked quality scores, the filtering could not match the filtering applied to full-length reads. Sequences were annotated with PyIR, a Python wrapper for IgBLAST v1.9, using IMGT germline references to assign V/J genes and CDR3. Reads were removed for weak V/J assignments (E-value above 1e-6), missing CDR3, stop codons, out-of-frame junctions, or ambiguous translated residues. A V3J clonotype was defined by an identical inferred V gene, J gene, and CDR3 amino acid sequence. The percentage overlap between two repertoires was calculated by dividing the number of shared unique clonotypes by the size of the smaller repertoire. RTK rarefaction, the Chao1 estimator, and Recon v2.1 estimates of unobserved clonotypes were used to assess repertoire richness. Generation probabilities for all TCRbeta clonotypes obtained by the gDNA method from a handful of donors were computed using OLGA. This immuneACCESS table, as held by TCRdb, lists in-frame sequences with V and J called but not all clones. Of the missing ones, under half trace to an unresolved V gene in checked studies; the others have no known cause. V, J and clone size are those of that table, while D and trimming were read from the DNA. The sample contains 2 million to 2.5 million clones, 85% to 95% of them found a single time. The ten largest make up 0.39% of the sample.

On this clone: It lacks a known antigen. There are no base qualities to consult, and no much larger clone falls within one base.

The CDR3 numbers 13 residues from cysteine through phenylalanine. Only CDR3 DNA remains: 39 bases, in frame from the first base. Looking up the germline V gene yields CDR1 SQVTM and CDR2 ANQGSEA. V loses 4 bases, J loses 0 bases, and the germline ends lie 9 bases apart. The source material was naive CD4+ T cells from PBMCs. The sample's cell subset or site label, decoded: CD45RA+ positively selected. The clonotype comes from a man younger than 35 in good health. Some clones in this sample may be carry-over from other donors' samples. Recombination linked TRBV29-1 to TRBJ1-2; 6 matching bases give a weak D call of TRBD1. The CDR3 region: CSVVGGTNYGYTF. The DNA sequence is TGCAGCGTTGTAGGGGGGACTAACTATGGCTACACCTTC.